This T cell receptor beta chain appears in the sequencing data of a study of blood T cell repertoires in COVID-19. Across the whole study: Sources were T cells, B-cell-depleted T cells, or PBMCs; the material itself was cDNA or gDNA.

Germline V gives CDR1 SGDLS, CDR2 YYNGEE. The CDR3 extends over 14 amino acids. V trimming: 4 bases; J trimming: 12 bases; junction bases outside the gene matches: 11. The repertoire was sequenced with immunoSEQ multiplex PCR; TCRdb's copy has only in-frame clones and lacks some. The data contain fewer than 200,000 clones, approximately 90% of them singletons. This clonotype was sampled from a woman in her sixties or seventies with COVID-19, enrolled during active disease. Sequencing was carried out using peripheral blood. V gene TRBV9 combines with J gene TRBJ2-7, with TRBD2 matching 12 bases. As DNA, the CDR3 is TGTGCCAGCAGCCCAGGACTAGCGGGACCCTTCAGGTACTTC. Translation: CASSPGLAGPFRYF.